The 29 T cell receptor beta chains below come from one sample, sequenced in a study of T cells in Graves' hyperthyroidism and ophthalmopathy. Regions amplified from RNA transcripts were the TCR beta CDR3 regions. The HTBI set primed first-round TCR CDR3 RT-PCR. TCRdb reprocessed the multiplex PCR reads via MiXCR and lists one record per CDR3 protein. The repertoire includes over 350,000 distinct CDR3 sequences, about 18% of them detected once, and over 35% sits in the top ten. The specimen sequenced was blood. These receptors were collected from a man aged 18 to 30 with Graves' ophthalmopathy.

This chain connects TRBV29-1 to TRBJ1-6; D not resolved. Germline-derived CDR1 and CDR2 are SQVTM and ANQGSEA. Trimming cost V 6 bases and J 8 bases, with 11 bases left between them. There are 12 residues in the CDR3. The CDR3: CSVRAGDSPLHF. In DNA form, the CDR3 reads TGCAGCGTGAGGGCGGGAGATTCACCCCTCCACTTT.

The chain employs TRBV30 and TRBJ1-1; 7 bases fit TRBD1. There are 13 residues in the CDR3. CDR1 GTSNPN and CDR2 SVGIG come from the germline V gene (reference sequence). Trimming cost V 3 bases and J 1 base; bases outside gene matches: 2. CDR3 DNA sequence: TGTGCCTGGAGAAGACAGGGGAACACTGAAGCTTTCTTT. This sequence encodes CAWRRQGNTEAFF.

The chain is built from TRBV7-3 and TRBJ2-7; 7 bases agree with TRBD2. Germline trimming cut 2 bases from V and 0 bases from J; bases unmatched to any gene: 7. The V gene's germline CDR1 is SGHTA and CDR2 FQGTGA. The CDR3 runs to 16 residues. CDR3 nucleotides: TGTGCCAGCAGCTTAGAGACGGGGGGTAGCTCCTACGAGCAGTACTTC. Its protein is CASSLETGGSSYEQYF.

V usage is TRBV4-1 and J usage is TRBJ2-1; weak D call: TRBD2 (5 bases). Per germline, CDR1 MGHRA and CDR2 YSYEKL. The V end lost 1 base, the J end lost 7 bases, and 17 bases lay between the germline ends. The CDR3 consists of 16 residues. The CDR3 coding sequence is TGCGCCAGCAGCCAAGCCCGGGGTAGGGCACGGAATGAGCAGTTCTTC. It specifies CASSQARGRARNEQFF.

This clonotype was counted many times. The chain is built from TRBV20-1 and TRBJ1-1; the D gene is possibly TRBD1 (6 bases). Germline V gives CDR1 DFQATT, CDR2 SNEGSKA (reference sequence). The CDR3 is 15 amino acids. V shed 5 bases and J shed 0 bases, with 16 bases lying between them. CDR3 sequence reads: CSAPGGGHMNTEAFF. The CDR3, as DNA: TGCAGTGCTCCCGGGGGGGGGCATATGAACACTGAAGCTTTCTTT.

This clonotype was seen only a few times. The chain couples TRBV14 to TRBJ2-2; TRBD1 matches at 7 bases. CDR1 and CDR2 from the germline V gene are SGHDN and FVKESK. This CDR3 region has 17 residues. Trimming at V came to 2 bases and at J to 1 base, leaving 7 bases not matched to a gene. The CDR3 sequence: CASSQKTGAENTGELFF. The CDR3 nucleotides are TGTGCCAGCAGCCAAAAAACAGGGGCGGAGAACACCGGGGAGCTGTTTTTT.

This CDR3 reads CASSYRTSGAADTQYF. DNA for the CDR3: TGTGCCAGCAGTTATAGGACTAGCGGGGCCGCAGATACGCAGTATTTT. V gene TRBV6-1 combines with J gene TRBJ2-3, with 12 positions matching TRBD2. The CDR3 is 16 residues long. The germline V gene has CDR1 MNHNS and CDR2 SASEGT. The V and J ends lost 5 bases and 4 bases, in that order; junction bases with no gene match: 7.

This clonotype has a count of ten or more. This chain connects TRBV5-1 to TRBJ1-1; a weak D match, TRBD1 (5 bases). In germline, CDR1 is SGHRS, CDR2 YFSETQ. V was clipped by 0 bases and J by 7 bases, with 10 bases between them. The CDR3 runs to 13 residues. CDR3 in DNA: TGCGCCAGCAGCTTGGCGGGGGGGATTGAAGCTTTCTTT. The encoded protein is CASSLAGGIEAFF.

CDR3 residues: CANRLGQGVGETQYF. DNA of the CDR3: TGTGCCAACAGACTGGGACAGGGAGTAGGAGAGACCCAGTACTTC. The rearrangement joins TRBV6-1 to TRBJ2-5; 9 nucleotides agree with TRBD1. The germline gives CDR1 MNHNS, CDR2 SASEGT. The J segment lost 4 bases and the V segment lost 10 bases, leaving 13 bases of the junction unmatched. The CDR3 spans 15 residues.

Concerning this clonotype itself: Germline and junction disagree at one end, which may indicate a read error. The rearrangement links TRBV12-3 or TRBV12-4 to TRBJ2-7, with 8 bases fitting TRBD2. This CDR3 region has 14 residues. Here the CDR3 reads CASSIAGLTYEQYF. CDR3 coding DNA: TGTGCCAGCAGTATAGCGGGACTGACCTACGAGCAGTACTTC.

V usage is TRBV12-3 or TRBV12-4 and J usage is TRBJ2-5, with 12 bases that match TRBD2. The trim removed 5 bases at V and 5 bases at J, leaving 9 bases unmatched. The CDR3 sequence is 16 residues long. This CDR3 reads CASSDLAGGPRETQYF. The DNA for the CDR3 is TGTGCCAGCAGTGACCTAGCGGGGGGGCCCCGGGAGACCCAGTACTTC.

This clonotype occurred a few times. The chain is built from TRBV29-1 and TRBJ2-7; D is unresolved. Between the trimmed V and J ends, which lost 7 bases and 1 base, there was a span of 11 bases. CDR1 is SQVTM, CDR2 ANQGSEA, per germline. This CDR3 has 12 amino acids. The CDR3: CSAHTHSYEQYF. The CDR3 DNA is TGCAGCGCCCACACCCATTCCTACGAGCAGTACTTC.

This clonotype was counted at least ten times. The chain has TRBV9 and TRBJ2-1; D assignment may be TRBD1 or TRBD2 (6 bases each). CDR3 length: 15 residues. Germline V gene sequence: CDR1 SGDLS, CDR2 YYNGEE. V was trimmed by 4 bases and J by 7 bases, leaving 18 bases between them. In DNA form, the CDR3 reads TGTGCCAGCAGCCCCATGGTACAGGGAGGAAATGAGCAGTTCTTC. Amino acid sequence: CASSPMVQGGNEQFF. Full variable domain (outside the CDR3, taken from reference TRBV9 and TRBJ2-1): DSGVTQTPKHLITATGQRVTLRCSPRSGDLSVYWYQQSLDQGLQFLIQYYNGEERAKGNILERFSAQQFPDLHSELNLSSLELGDSALYFCASSPMVQGGNEQFFGPGTRLTVL.

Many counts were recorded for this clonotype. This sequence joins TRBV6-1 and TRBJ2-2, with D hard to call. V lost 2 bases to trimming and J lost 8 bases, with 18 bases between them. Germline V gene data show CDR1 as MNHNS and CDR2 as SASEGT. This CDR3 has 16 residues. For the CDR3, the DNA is TGTGCCAGCAGTGAAATCACCGGGCAGTTCCTTGGGGAGCTGTTTTTT. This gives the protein CASSEITGQFLGELFF.

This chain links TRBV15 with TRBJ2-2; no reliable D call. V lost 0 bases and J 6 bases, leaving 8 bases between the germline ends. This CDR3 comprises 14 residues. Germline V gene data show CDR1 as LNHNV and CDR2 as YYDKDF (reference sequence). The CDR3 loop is CATSRDQVAGELFF. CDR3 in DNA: TGTGCCACCAGCAGAGATCAGGTGGCCGGGGAGCTGTTTTTT.

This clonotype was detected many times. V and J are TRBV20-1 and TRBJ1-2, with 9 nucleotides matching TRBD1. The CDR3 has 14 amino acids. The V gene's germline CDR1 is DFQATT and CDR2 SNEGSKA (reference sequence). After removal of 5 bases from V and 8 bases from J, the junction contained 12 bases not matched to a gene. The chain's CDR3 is CSAGPGQGRNGYTF. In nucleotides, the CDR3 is TGCAGTGCTGGTCCGGGACAGGGAAGGAACGGCTACACCTTC.

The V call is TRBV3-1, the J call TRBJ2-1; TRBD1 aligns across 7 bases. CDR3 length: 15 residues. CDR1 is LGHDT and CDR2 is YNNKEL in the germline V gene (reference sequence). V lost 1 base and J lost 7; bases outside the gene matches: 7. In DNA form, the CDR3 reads TGTGCCAGCAGCCAAGGGGAGAGGGGGCCGAATGAGCAGTTCTTC. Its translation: CASSQGERGPNEQFF.

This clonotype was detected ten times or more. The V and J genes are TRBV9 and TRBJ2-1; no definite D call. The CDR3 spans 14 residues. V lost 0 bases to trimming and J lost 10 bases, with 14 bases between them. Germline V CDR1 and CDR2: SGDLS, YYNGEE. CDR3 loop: CASSVVEARDEQFF. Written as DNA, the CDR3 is TGTGCCAGCAGCGTAGTTGAAGCGAGAGACGAGCAGTTCTTC. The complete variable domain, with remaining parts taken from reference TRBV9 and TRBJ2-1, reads DSGVTQTPKHLITATGQRVTLRCSPRSGDLSVYWYQQSLDQGLQFLIQYYNGEERAKGNILERFSAQQFPDLHSELNLSSLELGDSALYFCASSVVEARDEQFFGPGTRLTVL.

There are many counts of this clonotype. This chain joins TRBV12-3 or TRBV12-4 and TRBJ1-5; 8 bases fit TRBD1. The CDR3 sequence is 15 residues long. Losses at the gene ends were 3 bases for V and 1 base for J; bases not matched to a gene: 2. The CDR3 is CASSFAGGSNQPQHF. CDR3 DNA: TGTGCCAGCAGTTTCGCAGGGGGCAGCAATCAGCCCCAGCATTTT.

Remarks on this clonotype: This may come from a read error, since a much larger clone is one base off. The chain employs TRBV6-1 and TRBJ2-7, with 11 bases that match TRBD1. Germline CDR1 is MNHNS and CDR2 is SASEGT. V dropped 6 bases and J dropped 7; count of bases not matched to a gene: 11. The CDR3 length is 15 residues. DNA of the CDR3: TGTGCCAGCAGCGACGGACAGGGGGCATCTATTGAGCAGTACTTC. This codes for CASSDGQGASIEQYF.

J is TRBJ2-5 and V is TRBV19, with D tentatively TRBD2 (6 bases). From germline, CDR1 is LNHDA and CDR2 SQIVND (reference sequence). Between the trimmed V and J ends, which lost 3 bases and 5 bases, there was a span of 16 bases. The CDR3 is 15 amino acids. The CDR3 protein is CASSIYAGLLETQYF. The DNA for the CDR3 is TGTGCCAGTAGTATTTATGCGGGGCTGTTGGAGACCCAGTACTTC.

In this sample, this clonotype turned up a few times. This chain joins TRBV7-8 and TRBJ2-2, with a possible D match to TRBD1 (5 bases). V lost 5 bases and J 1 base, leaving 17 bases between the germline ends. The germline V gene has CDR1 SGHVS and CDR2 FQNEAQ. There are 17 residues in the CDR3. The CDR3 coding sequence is TGTGCCAGCAGCAGAAGGGGTGACCTCGGGAACACCGGGGAGCTGTTTTTT. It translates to CASSRRGDLGNTGELFF.

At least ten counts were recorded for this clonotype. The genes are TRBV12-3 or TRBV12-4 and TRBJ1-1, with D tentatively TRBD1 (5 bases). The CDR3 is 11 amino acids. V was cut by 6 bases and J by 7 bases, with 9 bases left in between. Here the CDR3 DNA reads TGTGCCAGCAGCCAGACAGTTGAAGCTTTCTTT. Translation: CASSQTVEAFF.

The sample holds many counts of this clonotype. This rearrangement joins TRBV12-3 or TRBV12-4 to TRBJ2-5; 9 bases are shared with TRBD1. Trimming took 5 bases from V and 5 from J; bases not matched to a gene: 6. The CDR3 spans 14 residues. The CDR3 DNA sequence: TGTGCCAGCAGTATACAGGGGGCAGGGGAGACCCAGTACTTC. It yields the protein CASSIQGAGETQYF.

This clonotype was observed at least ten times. DNA for the CDR3: TGCAGTGCTATTCTGGGACAGGGGGGTGGAGAGACCCAGTACTTC. Protein product: CSAILGQGGGETQYF. V is TRBV20-1 and J is TRBJ2-5; 11 bases match TRBD1. V lost 4 bases, J lost 4 bases, and 8 bases stayed unmatched. Germline CDR1 reads DFQATT; CDR2 reads SNEGSKA (reference sequence). The CDR3 covers 15 residues.

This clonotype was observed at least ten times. The chain's CDR3 is CASTNGGLGYTF. DNA of the CDR3: TGTGCCAGCACCAACGGGGGGCTGGGCTACACCTTC. The chain uses TRBV6-1 and TRBJ1-2; a possible D gene is TRBD1 (6 bases). The CDR3 covers 12 residues. The germline V and J ends were trimmed by 7 bases and 8 bases, with 14 bases remaining between them. Germline V gives CDR1 MNHNS, CDR2 SASEGT.

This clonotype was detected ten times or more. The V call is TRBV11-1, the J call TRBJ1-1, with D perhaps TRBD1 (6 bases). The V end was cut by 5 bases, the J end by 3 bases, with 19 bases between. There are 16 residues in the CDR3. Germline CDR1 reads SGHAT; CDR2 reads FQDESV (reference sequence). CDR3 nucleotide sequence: TGTGCCAGCAGCCCAGGGAGAGGGGGAATGGACACTGAAGCTTTCTTT. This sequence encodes CASSPGRGGMDTEAFF.

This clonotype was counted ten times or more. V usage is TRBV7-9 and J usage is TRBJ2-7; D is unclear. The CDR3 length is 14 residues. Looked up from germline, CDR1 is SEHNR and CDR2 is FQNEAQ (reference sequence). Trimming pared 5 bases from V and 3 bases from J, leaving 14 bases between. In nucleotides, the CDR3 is TGTGCCAGCAGCCTCCAAATGGTGGGCTACGAGCAGTACTTC. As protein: CASSLQMVGYEQYF. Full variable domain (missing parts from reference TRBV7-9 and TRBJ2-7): DTGVSQNPRHKITKRGQNVTFRCDPISEHNRLYWYRQTLGQGPEFLTYFQNEAQLEKSRLLSDRFSAERPKGSFSTLEIQRTEQGDSAMYLCASSLQMVGYEQYFGPGTRLTVT.

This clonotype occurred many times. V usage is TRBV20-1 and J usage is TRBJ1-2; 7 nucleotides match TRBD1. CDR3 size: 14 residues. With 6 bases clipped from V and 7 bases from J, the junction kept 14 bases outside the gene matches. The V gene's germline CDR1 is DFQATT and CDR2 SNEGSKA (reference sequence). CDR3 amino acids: CSAIPLEGAGGYTF. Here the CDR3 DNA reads TGCAGTGCCATCCCCCTCGAGGGGGCGGGTGGCTACACCTTC.